Listed here are 27 T cell receptor beta chains from one sample, sequenced in a study of blood T cell dynamics during melanoma immunotherapy. Described time point: week 3, after first cycle of checkpoint inhibitor. Some clones are missing from TCRdb's copy, which holds only in-frame ones; the method was immunoSEQ multiplex PCR. This sample has approximately 14,000 clones, with about nine tenths found just once. The sample consisted of blood, taken from a patient treated with checkpoint blockade. Receptors were obtained from a human donor with melanoma.

Only one count was recorded for this clone. The gene calls are TRBV5-4 and TRBJ2-5, with D unresolved. This CDR3 contains 12 residues. Germline CDR1 SGHNT, CDR2 YYREEE (reference sequence). V lost 4 bases and J 1 base, leaving 5 bases between the germline ends. For the CDR3, the DNA is TGTGCCAGCAGCCTCCCCCAAGAGACCCAGTACTTC. Translation gives CASSLPQETQYF.

In this sample, this clone turned up once. The rearrangement joins TRBV5-1 to TRBJ2-2; TRBD2 matches at 12 bases. Trimming at V came to 3 bases and at J to 7 bases, leaving 7 bases not matched to a gene. The germline V gene encodes CDR1 SGHRS and CDR2 YFSETQ. The CDR3 has 16 amino acids. CDR3 bases: TGCGCCAGCAGCTCCGGACTAGCGGGAAATATCGGGGAGCTGTTTTTT. This translates into CASSSGLAGNIGELFF.

The gene calls are TRBV27 and TRBJ1-6; D is ambiguous. The CDR3 is 15 amino acids. V was shortened by 3 bases and J by 1 base, with 7 bases between the two germline ends. CDR1 and CDR2 from the germline V gene are MNHEY and SMNVEV (reference sequence). Here the CDR3 reads CASSFGQSYNSPLHF. The CDR3 DNA reads as TGTGCCAGCAGTTTCGGGCAGTCCTATAATTCACCCCTCCACTTT.

V and J are TRBV19 and TRBJ1-2; D perhaps matches TRBD1 (5 bases). CDR3 length equals 14 residues. Germline loops: CDR1 LNHDA, CDR2 SQIVND (reference sequence). Trimming left V 7 bases short and J 7 bases short, with 19 bases between. The CDR3 protein is CASTIPSPGVGYTF. In DNA form, the CDR3 reads TGTGCCAGTACCATACCCTCTCCGGGGGTTGGCTACACCTTC.

The chain is built from TRBV27 and TRBJ1-6; 10 bases are shared with TRBD1. CDR3 size: 18 residues. The ends lost 4 bases at V and 3 bases at J; junction bases unmatched: 9. Germline V CDR1 and CDR2: MNHEY, SMNVEV (reference sequence). DNA for the CDR3: TGTGCCAGCAGTTCGTCCGGGACAGGGGTTTTCTATAATTCACCCCTCCACTTT. This sequence encodes CASSSSGTGVFYNSPLHF.

The chain combines TRBV7-6 with TRBJ2-5; 14 nucleotides match TRBD2. J lost 5 bases, V lost 4 bases, and 6 bases had no gene match. The CDR3 consists of 16 residues. Germline loops: CDR1 SGHVS, CDR2 FNYEAQ. The CDR3 loop is CASSSGTSGSGETQYF. Written as DNA, the CDR3 is TGTGCCAGCAGCTCTGGGACTAGCGGGAGCGGGGAGACCCAGTACTTC.

V gene TRBV7-2 combines with J gene TRBJ1-4, with a weak D call TRBD1 (6 bases). The germline CDR1 and CDR2 sequences are SGHTA and FQGNSA. Trimming removed 5 bases from V and 5 bases from J, with 12 bases in between. The CDR3 is made up of 14 amino acids. The CDR3 sequence: CASSPTGFNEKLFF. CDR3 coding DNA: TGTGCCAGCAGCCCGACAGGTTTCAATGAAAAACTGTTTTTT. Full variable domain (rest looked up from reference TRBV7-2 and TRBJ1-4): GAGVSQSPSNKVTEKGKDVELRCDPISGHTALYWYRQSLGQGLEFLIYFQGNSAPDKSGLPSDRFSAERTGGSVSTLTIQRTQQEDSAVYLCASSPTGFNEKLFFGSGTQLSVL.

The chain combines TRBV28 with TRBJ2-3; 9 nucleotides line up with TRBD2. Germline values: CDR1 MDHEN, CDR2 SYDVKM. The CDR3 consists of 16 residues. V dropped 6 bases and J dropped 5; count of bases not matched to a gene: 12. The CDR3 protein is CASSRSGSGRVDTQYF. The DNA of the CDR3 is TGTGCCAGCAGCCGTAGCGGGAGTGGGCGGGTAGATACGCAGTATTTT.

V gene TRBV4-2 combines with J gene TRBJ1-2; 7 bases line up with TRBD1. Germline V lookup: CDR1 LGHNA, CDR2 YNFKEQ. V was pared by 0 bases and J by 4 bases, with 5 bases of the junction left unmatched. The CDR3 contains 15 residues. This CDR3 is CASSQEGGGGYGYTF. Here the CDR3 DNA reads TGTGCCAGCAGCCAAGAAGGAGGGGGCGGCTATGGCTACACCTTC.

This clone was picked up a small number of times. The V gene is TRBV19, the J gene TRBJ1-5; D gene uncertain. CDR3 length: 17 residues. The V gene's germline CDR1 is LNHDA and CDR2 SQIVND (reference sequence). V was trimmed by 4 bases and J by 2 bases, leaving 18 bases between them. CDR3 residues: CASSNWLNPGGNQPQHF. The DNA of the CDR3 is TGTGCCAGTAGTAACTGGCTGAACCCCGGTGGCAATCAGCCCCAGCATTTT.

This chain uses TRBV7-3 with TRBJ1-1; no clear D gene. Germline V gives CDR1 SGHTA, CDR2 FQGTGA. The CDR3 sequence is 13 residues long. V lost 0 bases and J 9 bases, leaving 11 bases between the germline ends. CDR3 residues: CASSLTGESKAFF. CDR3 sequence (DNA): TGTGCCAGCAGCTTAACCGGAGAGTCAAAAGCTTTCTTT.

The chain combines TRBV6-6 with TRBJ2-2, with TRBD2 matching over 8 bases. The V and J ends lost 2 bases and 4 bases, in that order; junction bases with no gene match: 3. The CDR3 is made up of 15 amino acids. Germline values: CDR1 MNHNY, CDR2 SVGAGI (reference sequence). The CDR3 is CASSYAREGTGELFF. CDR3 DNA: TGTGCCAGCAGTTACGCACGGGAGGGCACCGGGGAGCTGTTTTTT.

The rearrangement joins TRBV5-1 to TRBJ2-7, with 10 positions matching TRBD1. Germline trimming cut 4 bases from V and 3 bases from J; bases unmatched to any gene: 28. Germline assignment: CDR1 SGHRS and CDR2 YFSETQ. CDR3 size: 22 residues. The CDR3 DNA sequence: TGCGCCAGCAGCCCAGACAGGGGGCCGGGGCTTCGGGCATCAGTAGCTAACTACGAGCAGTACTTC. It yields the protein CASSPDRGPGLRASVANYEQYF.

The chain is built from TRBV6-1 and TRBJ1-1; no definite D call. Per the germline V gene, CDR1 is MNHNS and CDR2 is SASEGT. The CDR3 extends over 13 amino acids. The germline V and J ends were trimmed by 3 bases and 1 base, with 6 bases remaining between them. This CDR3 is CASSETTNTEAFF. The CDR3 nucleotides read TGTGCCAGCAGTGAGACAACGAACACTGAAGCTTTCTTT.

The chain uses TRBV9 and TRBJ2-1; D not certain. V was trimmed by 4 bases and J by 7 bases, leaving 6 bases between them. The length of the CDR3 is 11 residues. The germline CDR1 and CDR2 sequences are SGDLS and YYNGEE. The CDR3 DNA follows: TGTGCCAGCAGCAACAAAAATGAGCAGTTCTTC. Translated: CASSNKNEQFF.

The chain carries TRBV5-3 and TRBJ2-1, with 8 positions matching TRBD1. TRBV5-3 qualifies as an ORF whose function is uncertain. The V gene end was trimmed by 2 bases and the J gene end by 8 bases; junction bases not matched to a gene: 0. CDR3 length: 12 residues. For the CDR3, the DNA is TGTGCCAGAAGCTTACAGGGGGATGAGCAGTTCTTC. This codes for CARSLQGDEQFF.

The genes are TRBV9 and TRBJ1-1; D remains ambiguous. The CDR3 has 14 residues. The V end lost 0 bases, the J end lost 9 bases, and 15 bases lay between the germline ends. CDR1 and CDR2 (germline): SGDLS, YYNGEE. The CDR3 DNA reads as TGTGCCAGCAGCGTAGATACATACGGAGAACAAGCTTTCTTT. It translates to CASSVDTYGEQAFF.

Concerning this clone itself: An end of the junction differs from the germline gene, which may be a read error. The CDR3 sequence is CASSLSGMATGELFF. The DNA of the CDR3 is TGTGCTAGCAGCTTAAGCGGGATGGCCACCGGGGAGCTGTTTTTT. The rearrangement joins TRBV7-7 to TRBJ2-2; 7 bases map to TRBD2. In germline, CDR1 is SSHAT, CDR2 FNYEAQ (reference sequence). The CDR3 is made up of 15 amino acids.

This sequence joins TRBV28 and TRBJ2-2, with D possibly called TRBD1 or TRBD2 (5 bases each). V was cut by 3 bases and J by 3 bases, with 5 bases left in between. CDR3 length: 13 amino acids. Germline V gene sequence: CDR1 MDHEN, CDR2 SYDVKM. Here the CDR3 reads CASSLGHTGELFF. The CDR3 region has the DNA TGTGCCAGCAGTTTGGGACACACCGGGGAGCTGTTTTTT.

The CDR3 region has the DNA TGCGCCAGCACACTAGCGGGAGAGAACACCGGGGAGCTGTTTTTT. Residues: CASTLAGENTGELFF. This sequence joins TRBV10-1 and TRBJ2-2; 11 bases align to TRBD2. Germline CDR1 WNHNN, CDR2 SYGVQD (reference sequence). V lost 7 bases to trimming and J lost 1 base; unmatched junction nucleotides: 2. The CDR3 consists of 15 residues.

Notes on this clone: At one of its ends the junction is not consistent with the germline gene, which may arise from a read error. V usage is TRBV7-7 and J usage is TRBJ2-2; 8 nucleotides match TRBD2. The CDR3 totals 17 residues. Germline V gene sequence: CDR1 SSHAT, CDR2 FNYEAQ (reference sequence). CDR3 sequence reads: CASSLGTLAGKAGELFF. The CDR3 DNA is TGTGCTAGCAGCTTAGGGACTTTAGCGGGAAAGGCCGGGGAGCTGTTTTTT.

This chain uses TRBV5-6 with TRBJ2-6, with D possibly being TRBD1 (5 bases). V shed 0 bases and J shed 0 bases, with 7 bases lying between them. CDR3 length equals 16 residues. Germline assignment: CDR1 SGHDT and CDR2 YYEEEE. Here the CDR3 DNA reads TGTGCCAGCAGCTTGGACAGGAGCTCTGGGGCCAACGTCCTGACTTTC. Translation gives CASSLDRSSGANVLTF.

The chain uses TRBV5-1 and TRBJ1-5; no firm D call. Trimming removed 0 bases from V and 7 bases from J, with 14 bases in between. There are 15 residues in the CDR3. Germline V CDR1 and CDR2: SGHRS, YFSETQ. The CDR3, as DNA: TGCGCCAGCAGCTTGGATGGGCATGCAGCCCAGCCCCAGCATTTT. This encodes CASSLDGHAAQPQHF.

This rearrangement joins TRBV12-5 to TRBJ2-7, with 7 nucleotides matching TRBD1. CDR3 length equals 16 residues. Germline V gene sequence: CDR1 LGHNT, CDR2 FRNRAP. V was clipped by 5 bases and J by 1 base; unmatched bases: 11. CDR3 residues: CASGPGTEIGSYEQYF. DNA for the CDR3: TGTGCTAGTGGTCCCGGGACAGAGATAGGTTCCTACGAGCAGTACTTC.

The chain recombines TRBV19 with TRBJ1-2; 7 bases are shared with TRBD1. V trimming: 9 bases; J trimming: 0 bases; junction bases outside the gene matches: 10. CDR1 is LNHDA, CDR2 SQIVND, per germline (reference sequence). The CDR3 consists of 15 residues. The CDR3 region is CASWTGSVANYGYTF. Written as DNA, the CDR3 is TGTGCCAGCTGGACAGGATCAGTGGCTAACTATGGCTACACCTTC. Full variable domain (rest looked up from reference TRBV19 and TRBJ1-2): DGGITQSPKYLFRKEGQNVTLSCEQNLNHDAMYWYRQDPGQGLRLIYYSQIVNDFQKGDIAEGYSVSREKKESFPLTVTSAQKNPTAFYLCASWTGSVANYGYTFGSGTRLTVV.

The chain employs TRBV5-6 and TRBJ2-7; TRBD1 matches 9 bases. The CDR3 contains 14 residues. Losses at the gene ends were 2 bases for V and 6 bases for J; bases not matched to a gene: 6. Germline CDR1 SGHDT, CDR2 YYEEEE. The CDR3 sequence is CASSFGTGSREQYF. DNA of the CDR3: TGTGCCAGCAGCTTCGGGACAGGGTCGCGCGAGCAGTACTTC.

The chain is built from TRBV6-4 and TRBJ2-2; D might be TRBD2 (5 bases). The V gene lost 2 bases and the J gene lost 5 bases, with 6 bases spanning the gap. CDR1 is MRHNA and CDR2 is SNTAGT in the germline V gene. The length of the CDR3 is 13 residues. This CDR3 is CASSDGETGELFF. CDR3 nucleotides: TGTGCCAGCAGTGACGGGGAGACCGGGGAGCTGTTTTTT.